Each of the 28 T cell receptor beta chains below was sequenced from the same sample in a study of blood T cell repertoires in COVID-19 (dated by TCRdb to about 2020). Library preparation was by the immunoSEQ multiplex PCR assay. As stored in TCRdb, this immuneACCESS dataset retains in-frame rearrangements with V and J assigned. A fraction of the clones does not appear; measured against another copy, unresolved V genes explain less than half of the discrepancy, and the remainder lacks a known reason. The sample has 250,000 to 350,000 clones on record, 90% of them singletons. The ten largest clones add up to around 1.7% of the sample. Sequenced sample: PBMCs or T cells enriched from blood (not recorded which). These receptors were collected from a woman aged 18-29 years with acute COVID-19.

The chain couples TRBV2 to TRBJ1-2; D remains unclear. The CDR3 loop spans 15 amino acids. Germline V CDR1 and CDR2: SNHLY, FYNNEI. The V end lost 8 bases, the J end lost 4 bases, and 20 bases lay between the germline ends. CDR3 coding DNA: TGTGCCAGCCATCCGGGAGACCTTGTATCCTATGGCTACACCTTC. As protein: CASHPGDLVSYGYTF.

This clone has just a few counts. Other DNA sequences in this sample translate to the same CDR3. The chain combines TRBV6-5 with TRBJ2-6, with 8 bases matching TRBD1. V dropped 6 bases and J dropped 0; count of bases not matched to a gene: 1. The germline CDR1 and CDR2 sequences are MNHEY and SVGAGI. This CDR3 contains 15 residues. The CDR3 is CASRTGGSGANVLTF. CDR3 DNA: TGTGCCAGCAGAACAGGGGGCTCTGGGGCCAACGTCCTGACTTTC.

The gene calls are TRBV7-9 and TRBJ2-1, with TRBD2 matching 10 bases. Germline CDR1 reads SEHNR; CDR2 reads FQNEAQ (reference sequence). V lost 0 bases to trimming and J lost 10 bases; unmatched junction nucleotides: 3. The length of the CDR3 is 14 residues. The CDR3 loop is CASSLALAGEEQFF. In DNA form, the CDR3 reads TGTGCCAGCAGCTTAGCGCTAGCGGGGGAGGAGCAGTTCTTC.

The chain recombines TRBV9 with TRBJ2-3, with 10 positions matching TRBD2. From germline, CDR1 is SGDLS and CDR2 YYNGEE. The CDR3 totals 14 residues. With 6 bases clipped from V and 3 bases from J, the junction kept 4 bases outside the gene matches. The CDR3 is CASNLAGDTDTQYF. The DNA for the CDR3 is TGTGCCAGCAACCTAGCGGGGGATACAGATACGCAGTATTTT.

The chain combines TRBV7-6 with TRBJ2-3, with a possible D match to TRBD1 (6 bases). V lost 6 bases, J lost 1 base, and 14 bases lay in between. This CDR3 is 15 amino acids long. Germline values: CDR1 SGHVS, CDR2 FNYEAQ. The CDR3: CASSQTGVGTDTQYF. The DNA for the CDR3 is TGTGCCAGCAGTCAGACAGGTGTAGGCACAGATACGCAGTATTTT.

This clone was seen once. The CDR3: CASSITRGRYTHNEQFF. The CDR3, as DNA: TGTGCCAGTAGTATAACGCGAGGGCGCTACACCCACAATGAGCAGTTCTTC. The gene calls are TRBV19 and TRBJ2-1; tentatively, D is TRBD2 (5 bases). The CDR3 is 17 amino acids. The V and J ends lost 2 bases and 5 bases respectively, with 19 bases between them. The germline CDR1 and CDR2 sequences are LNHDA and SQIVND (reference sequence).

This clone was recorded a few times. CDR3 residues: CASSPTPPTSGRSYEQYF. DNA of the CDR3: TGTGCCAGCTCACCGACTCCCCCGACTAGCGGGAGGTCCTACGAGCAGTACTTC. The chain combines TRBV18 with TRBJ2-7; TRBD2 agrees at 13 bases. The CDR3 consists of 18 residues. After removal of 3 bases from V and 1 base from J, the junction contained 9 bases not matched to a gene. Germline V CDR1 and CDR2: KGHSH, LQKENI.

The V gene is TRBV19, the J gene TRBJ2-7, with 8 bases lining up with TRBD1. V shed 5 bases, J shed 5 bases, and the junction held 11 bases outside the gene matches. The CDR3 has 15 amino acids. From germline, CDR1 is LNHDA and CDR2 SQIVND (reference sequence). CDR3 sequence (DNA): TGTGCCAGTAGTCTCGGACAGGGAGTAAGGAACGAGCAGTACTTC. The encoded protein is CASSLGQGVRNEQYF.

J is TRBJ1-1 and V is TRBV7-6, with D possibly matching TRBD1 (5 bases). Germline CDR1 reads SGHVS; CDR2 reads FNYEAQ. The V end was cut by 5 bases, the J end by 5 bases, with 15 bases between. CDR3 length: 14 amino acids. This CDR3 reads CASSLGGVGTEAFF. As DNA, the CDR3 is TGTGCCAGCAGCCTTGGGGGGGTTGGTACTGAAGCTTTCTTT.

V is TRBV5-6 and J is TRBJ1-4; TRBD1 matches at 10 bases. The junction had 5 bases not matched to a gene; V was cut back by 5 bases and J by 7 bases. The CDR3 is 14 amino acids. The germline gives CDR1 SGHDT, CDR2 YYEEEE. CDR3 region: CASRGTGAGEKLFF. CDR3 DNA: TGTGCCAGCAGGGGGACAGGGGCCGGTGAAAAACTGTTTTTT. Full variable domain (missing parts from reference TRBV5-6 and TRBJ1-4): DAGVTQSPTHLIKTRGQQVTLRCSPKSGHDTVSWYQQALGQGPQFIFQYYEEEERQRGNFPDRFSGHQFPNYSSELNVNALLLGDSALYLCASRGTGAGEKLFFGSGTQLSVL.

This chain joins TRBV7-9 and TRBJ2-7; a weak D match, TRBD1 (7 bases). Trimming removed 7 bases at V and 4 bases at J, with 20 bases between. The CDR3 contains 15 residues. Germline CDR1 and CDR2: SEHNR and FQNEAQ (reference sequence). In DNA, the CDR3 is TGTGCCAGCATTGGGACTCAGGGACAGACATACGAGCAGTACTTC. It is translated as CASIGTQGQTYEQYF.

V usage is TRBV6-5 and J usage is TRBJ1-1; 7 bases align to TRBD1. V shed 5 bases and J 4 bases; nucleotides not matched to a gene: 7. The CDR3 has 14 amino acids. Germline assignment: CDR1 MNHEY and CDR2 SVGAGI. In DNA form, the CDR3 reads TGTGCCAGCAGTCCGGGACAGCGGACCACTGAAGCTTTCTTT. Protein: CASSPGQRTTEAFF.

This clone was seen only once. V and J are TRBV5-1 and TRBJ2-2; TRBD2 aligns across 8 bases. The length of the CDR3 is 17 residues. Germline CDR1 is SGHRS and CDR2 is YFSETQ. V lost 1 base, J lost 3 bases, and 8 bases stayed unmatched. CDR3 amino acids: CASSLSPLAAYTGELFF. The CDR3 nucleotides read TGCGCCAGCAGCTTGTCCCCACTAGCGGCGTACACCGGGGAGCTGTTTTTT.

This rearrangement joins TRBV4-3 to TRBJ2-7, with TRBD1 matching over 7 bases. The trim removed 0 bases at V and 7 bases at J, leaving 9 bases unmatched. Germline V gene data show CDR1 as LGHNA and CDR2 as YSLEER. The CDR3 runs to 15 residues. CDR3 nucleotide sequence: TGCGCCAGCAGCCAAGACTTGGCAGGGGGTCGGGAGCAGTACTTC. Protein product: CASSQDLAGGREQYF.

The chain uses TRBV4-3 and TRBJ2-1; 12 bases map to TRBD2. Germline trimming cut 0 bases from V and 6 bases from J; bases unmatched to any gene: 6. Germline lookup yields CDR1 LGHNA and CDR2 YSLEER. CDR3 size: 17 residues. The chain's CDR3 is CASSQDYLAGGGNEQFF. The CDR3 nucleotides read TGCGCCAGCAGCCAAGATTATCTAGCGGGAGGGGGCAATGAGCAGTTCTTC.

The CDR3 is CASKGDVGQPQHF. CDR3 DNA: TGTGCCAGCAAAGGGGATGTTGGTCAGCCCCAGCATTTT. This rearrangement joins TRBV2 to TRBJ1-5; D perhaps matches TRBD1 (5 bases). V gave up 7 bases and J gave up 6 bases, with 13 bases separating them. The CDR3 sequence is 13 residues long. From germline, CDR1 is SNHLY and CDR2 FYNNEI.

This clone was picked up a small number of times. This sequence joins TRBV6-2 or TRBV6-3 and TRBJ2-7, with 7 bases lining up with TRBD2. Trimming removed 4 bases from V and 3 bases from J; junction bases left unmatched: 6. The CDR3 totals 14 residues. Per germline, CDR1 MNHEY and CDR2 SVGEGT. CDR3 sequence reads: CASSFPGGNYEQYF. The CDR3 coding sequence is TGTGCCAGCAGTTTCCCGGGGGGAAACTACGAGCAGTACTTC.

The CDR3 DNA is TGCGCCAGCAGCTTCTCAGGAAGGGGCCAAGAGACCCAGTACTTC. Protein: CASSFSGRGQETQYF. This chain links TRBV5-1 with TRBJ2-5; TRBD1 is a possible D gene (5 bases). This CDR3 contains 15 residues. V dropped 2 bases and J dropped 1 base, with 12 bases sitting between them. CDR1 is SGHRS and CDR2 is YFSETQ in the germline V gene.

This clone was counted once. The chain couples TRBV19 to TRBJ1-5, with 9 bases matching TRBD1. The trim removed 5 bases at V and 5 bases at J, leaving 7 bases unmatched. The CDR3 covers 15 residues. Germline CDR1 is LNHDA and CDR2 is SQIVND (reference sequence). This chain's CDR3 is CASSALGQGYQPQHF. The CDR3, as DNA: TGTGCCAGTAGTGCCCTGGGACAGGGTTATCAGCCCCAGCATTTT.

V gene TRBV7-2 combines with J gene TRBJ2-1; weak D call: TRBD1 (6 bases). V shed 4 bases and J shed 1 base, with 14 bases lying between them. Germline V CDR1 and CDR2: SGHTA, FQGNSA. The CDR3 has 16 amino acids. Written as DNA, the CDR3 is TGTGCCAGCAGCTCAAGGACAGTGCAGTCCTACAATGAGCAGTTCTTC. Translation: CASSSRTVQSYNEQFF.

The CDR3 region is CASRMNPGQGREQYF. The CDR3 DNA sequence: TGTGCCAGCAGGATGAACCCGGGACAGGGTAGGGAGCAGTACTTC. The genes are TRBV6-5 and TRBJ2-7, with 9 bases lining up with TRBD1. The CDR3 runs 15 residues. V shed 6 bases, J shed 7 bases, and the junction held 13 bases outside the gene matches. Germline V lookup: CDR1 MNHEY, CDR2 SVGAGI.

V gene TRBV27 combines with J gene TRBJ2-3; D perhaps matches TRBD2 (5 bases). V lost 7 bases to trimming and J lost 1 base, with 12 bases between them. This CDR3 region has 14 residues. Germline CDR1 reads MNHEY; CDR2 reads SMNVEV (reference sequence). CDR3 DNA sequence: TGTGCCAGCACCCCCGGAGGTGGCACAGATACGCAGTATTTT. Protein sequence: CASTPGGGTDTQYF.

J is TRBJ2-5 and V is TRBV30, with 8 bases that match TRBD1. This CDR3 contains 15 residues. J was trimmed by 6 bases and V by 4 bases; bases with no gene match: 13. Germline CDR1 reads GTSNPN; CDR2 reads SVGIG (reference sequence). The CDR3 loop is CAWIPRDRMAKTQYF. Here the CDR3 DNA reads TGTGCCTGGATACCCCGGGACAGGATGGCGAAGACCCAGTACTTC.

CDR3 DNA: TGTGCCAGCAGTCCGGGGACTAGCGGCCTTGCCCTAGAGACCCAGTACTTC. Protein: CASSPGTSGLALETQYF. V is TRBV27 and J is TRBJ2-5, with 11 bases fitting TRBD2. V lost 5 bases to trimming and J lost 4 bases; unmatched junction nucleotides: 12. Germline assignment: CDR1 MNHEY and CDR2 SMNVEV (reference sequence). This CDR3 has 17 residues.

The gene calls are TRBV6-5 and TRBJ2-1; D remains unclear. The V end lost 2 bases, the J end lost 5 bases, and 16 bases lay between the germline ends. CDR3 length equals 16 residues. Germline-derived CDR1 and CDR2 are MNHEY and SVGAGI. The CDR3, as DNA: TGTGCCAGCAGTTACCGAGGTTACTGGTCTAACAATGAGCAGTTCTTC. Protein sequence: CASSYRGYWSNNEQFF.

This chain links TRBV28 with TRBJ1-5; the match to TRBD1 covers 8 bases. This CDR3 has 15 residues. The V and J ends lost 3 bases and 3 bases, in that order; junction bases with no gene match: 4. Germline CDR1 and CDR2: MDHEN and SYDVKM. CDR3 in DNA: TGTGCCAGCAGTTTCGTGGACAGGGCCAATCAGCCCCAGCATTTT. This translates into CASSFVDRANQPQHF.

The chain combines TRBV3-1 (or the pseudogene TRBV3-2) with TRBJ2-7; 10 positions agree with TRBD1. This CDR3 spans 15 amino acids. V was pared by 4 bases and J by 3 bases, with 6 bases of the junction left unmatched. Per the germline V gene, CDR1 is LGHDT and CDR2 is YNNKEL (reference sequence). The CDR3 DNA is TGTGCCAGCAGCCTTGGACAGGGGGGTCACTACGAGCAGTACTTC. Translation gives CASSLGQGGHYEQYF.

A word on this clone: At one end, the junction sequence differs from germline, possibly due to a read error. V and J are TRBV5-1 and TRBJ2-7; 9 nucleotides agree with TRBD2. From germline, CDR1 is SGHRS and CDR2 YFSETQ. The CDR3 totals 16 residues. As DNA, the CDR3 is TGCGCCAGCAGCTTGGTCTTGGCGGGAGGGGGAGTGAGCAGAGACTTC. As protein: CASSLVLAGGGVSRDF.